This T cell receptor (beta chain) was profiled in a study of early T cells in non-severe SARS-CoV-2 infection. CDR3 length equals 15 residues. The germline V gene encodes CDR1 SEHNR and CDR2 FQNEAQ (reference sequence). V was cut by 5 bases and J by 5 bases, with 15 bases left in between. TCRdb reprocessed the 5' RACE reads with MiXCR, giving one entry per CDR3 protein. The sample includes over 45,000 distinct CDR3 sequences, under 7.5% seen only once; the top ten take about 5.9%. This clonotype was detected many times. The V and J genes are TRBV7-9 and TRBJ1-4; possible D gene TRBD1, 5 bases. The sequence was collected from an adult who was a healthcare worker with PCR-confirmed SARS-CoV-2 infection or an uninfected control (not recorded which). The starting material was whole blood, obtained at baseline. CDR3 protein: CASSQFLRGNEKLFF. The CDR3 DNA reads as TGTGCCAGCAGCCAATTCTTGCGGGGGAATGAAAAACTGTTTTTT.